The T cell receptor (beta chain) described here comes from a study of T-cell memory formation after mild COVID-19. Study in general: Each donor largely had its own TCR clusters.

TCRdb re-called the 5' RACE reads with MiXCR, one entry per CDR3 protein. The table has some 600,000 distinct CDR3 sequences, approximately 15% seen once; the top ten hold about 7.5%. After removal of 5 bases from V and 7 bases from J, the junction contained 9 bases not matched to a gene. Germline loops: CDR1 MDHEN, CDR2 SYDVKM. The CDR3 extends over 15 amino acids. This clonotype was detected only a few times. Its target is not known. Whole-study results and caveats: Clones contracting over day 15 to 85 were CD4/CD8 balanced, with later expanders leaning CD4+. Contracting CD4+ clones were located mainly in CM and EM, and CD8+ clones in EMRA.

V gene TRBV28 combines with J gene TRBJ2-1; 9 bases agree with TRBD1. What was sequenced was PBMCs or a T cell subset sorted from them (not recorded which). This TCR came from an adult woman who had mild COVID-19 (a few samples of this study predate the infection). Cell type and time point are not known. The CDR3 here is CASSLGTGKSNEQFF. The CDR3 DNA reads TGTGCCAGCAGTCTTGGGACAGGGAAGAGTAATGAGCAGTTCTTC.